These 19 T cell receptor beta chains were all obtained from the same sample, sequenced in a study of OX40 agonist ivuxolimab in advanced cancers. Profiling relied on immunoSEQ multiplex PCR, and the TCRdb table lists in-frame clones only, not all of them. This sample yields roughly 50,000 clones, of which 91% are seen a single time; 10% to 15% belongs to the top ten. The sample in question was CD4+ or CD8+ T cells sorted from blood, obtained in a trial of the OX40 agonist ivuxolimab. The receptors were sampled from an adult with an advanced solid tumor such as melanoma, head and neck, liver or kidney cancer.

J is TRBJ2-2 and V is TRBV5-4; 10 bases fit TRBD2. The CDR3 runs to 17 residues. The V gene end was trimmed by 6 bases and the J gene end by 0 bases; junction bases not matched to a gene: 8. Germline CDR1 is SGHNT and CDR2 is YYREEE (reference sequence). CDR3 region: CASTHKLAGANTGELFF. DNA for the CDR3: TGTGCCAGCACTCACAAGCTAGCGGGAGCGAACACCGGGGAGCTGTTTTTT.

The chain recombines TRBV28 with TRBJ2-3, with TRBD2 matching over 11 bases. The CDR3 covers 20 residues. Germline V gene lookup returns CDR1 MDHEN and CDR2 SYDVKM. J lost 2 bases, V lost 1 base, and 14 bases had no gene match. The CDR3 region is CASSLLLSGRAVKFTDTQYF. CDR3 DNA: TGTGCCAGCAGTTTATTGCTTAGCGGGAGGGCCGTAAAGTTCACAGATACGCAGTATTTT.

The chain combines TRBV18 with TRBJ2-3, with 8 bases that match TRBD2. V trimming: 3 bases; J trimming: 6 bases; junction bases outside the gene matches: 11. CDR3 size: 16 residues. CDR1 and CDR2 (germline): KGHSH, LQKENI. Written as DNA, the CDR3 is TGTGCCAGCTCACCGGATGTATGGACTAGCTCCGATACGCAGTATTTT. This codes for CASSPDVWTSSDTQYF.

The chain recombines TRBV19 with TRBJ2-2, with D possibly being TRBD2 (6 bases). The CDR3 is 16 amino acids. Trimming left V 1 base short and J 4 bases short, with 13 bases between. Germline V gene lookup returns CDR1 LNHDA and CDR2 SQIVND (reference sequence). The DNA for the CDR3 is TGTGCCAGTAGTATAGTGCGACTAGAAGGCACCGGGGAGCTGTTTTTT. This translates into CASSIVRLEGTGELFF. Supplemented by reference TRBV19 and TRBJ2-2, the full variable domain reads DGGITQSPKYLFRKEGQNVTLSCEQNLNHDAMYWYRQDPGQGLRLIYYSQIVNDFQKGDIAEGYSVSREKKESFPLTVTSAQKNPTAFYLCASSIVRLEGTGELFFGEGSRLTVL.

The V gene is TRBV28, the J gene TRBJ2-1; tentatively, D is TRBD2 (6 bases). The CDR3 length is 15 residues. Trimming stripped 3 bases from V and 6 bases from J, with 15 bases between. The V gene's germline CDR1 is MDHEN and CDR2 SYDVKM. This CDR3 is CASSLAGSFTNEQFF. In DNA form, the CDR3 reads TGTGCCAGCAGTTTGGCGGGGTCCTTTACCAATGAGCAGTTCTTC.

This clone was counted a single time. V usage is TRBV6-6 and J usage is TRBJ1-1, with D unresolved. Trimming took off 5 bases at V and 4 bases at J, with 11 bases between the two ends. The CDR3 loop spans 13 amino acids. The germline V gene has CDR1 MNHNY and CDR2 SVGAGI (reference sequence). CDR3: CASSPNLGTEAFF. CDR3 bases: TGTGCCAGCAGTCCTAACCTAGGCACTGAAGCTTTCTTT.

The J gene is TRBJ1-2, the V gene TRBV29-1; weak D call: TRBD1 (5 bases). Per germline, CDR1 SQVTM and CDR2 ANQGSEA. CDR3 size: 14 residues. Between the trimmed V and J ends, which lost 7 bases and 5 bases, there was a span of 20 bases. CDR3 bases: TGCAGCGCCTCCCAAGGGACGGGGGATTATGGCTACACCTTC. Translating gives CSASQGTGDYGYTF.

The CDR3 nucleotides read TGTGCCAGCAGGACCCTTGGGGGCTACACCTTC. It specifies CASRTLGGYTF. The chain recombines TRBV6-5 with TRBJ1-2; no reliable D call. This CDR3 is 11 amino acids long. Between the trimmed V and J ends, which lost 6 bases and 8 bases, there was a span of 10 bases. Germline V CDR1 and CDR2: MNHEY, SVGAGI.

The rearrangement uses TRBV2 and TRBJ2-6; D call uncertain. The CDR3 length is 17 residues. Trimming pared 3 bases from V and 0 bases from J, leaving 12 bases between. Germline loops: CDR1 SNHLY, CDR2 FYNNEI. The CDR3 reads CASSDHPQSSGANVLTF. In nucleotides, the CDR3 is TGTGCCAGCAGTGACCACCCCCAGAGCTCTGGGGCCAACGTCCTGACTTTC.

The rearrangement links TRBV4-1 to TRBJ2-3; the D gene is possibly TRBD2 (6 bases). The CDR3 loop spans 17 amino acids. The V gene lost 1 base and the J gene lost 0 bases, with 14 bases spanning the gap. Per the germline V gene, CDR1 is MGHRA and CDR2 is YSYEKL. The CDR3 is CASSQGGYSGSTDTQYF. CDR3 in DNA: TGCGCCAGCAGCCAAGGAGGGTATAGCGGAAGCACAGATACGCAGTATTTT.

The rearrangement joins TRBV10-1 to TRBJ2-5; D ambiguous. V lost 3 bases and J lost 2, with 7 bases in between. The CDR3 extends over 13 amino acids. Germline V gene lookup returns CDR1 WNHNN and CDR2 SYGVQD (reference sequence). DNA of the CDR3: TGCGCCAGCAGTGAACGGAAACAAGAGACCCAGTACTTC. It yields the protein CASSERKQETQYF.

The rearrangement joins TRBV11-3 to TRBJ2-1; 7 nucleotides match TRBD1. The germline gives CDR1 SGHNT, CDR2 YENEEA. This CDR3 spans 15 amino acids. Trimming removed 2 bases from V and 3 bases from J; junction bases left unmatched: 4. The CDR3 spells CASSLRQGDYNEQFF. As DNA, the CDR3 is TGTGCCAGCAGCTTACGACAGGGTGACTACAATGAGCAGTTCTTC.

This chain links TRBV5-6 with TRBJ2-7; 13 bases are a match to TRBD2. The germline CDR1 and CDR2 sequences are SGHDT and YYEEEE. Losses at the gene ends were 4 bases for V and 9 bases for J; bases not matched to a gene: 10. The CDR3 extends over 15 amino acids. CDR3 protein: CASSDGGLAGMGQYF. The CDR3 coding sequence is TGTGCCAGCAGCGATGGGGGACTAGCGGGAATGGGGCAGTACTTC.

The J gene is TRBJ2-7, the V gene TRBV18; 13 bases line up with TRBD2. This CDR3 region has 15 residues. V shed 5 bases and J 3 bases; nucleotides not matched to a gene: 4. The germline gives CDR1 KGHSH, CDR2 LQKENI. CDR3 nucleotides: TGTGCCAGCTCAGAAAGACTAGCGGGGGGCTACGAGCAGTACTTC. This codes for CASSERLAGGYEQYF.

CDR3 amino acids: CASASTFSRELFF. The CDR3 DNA is TGTGCCAGCGCCTCAACGTTTAGCAGGGAGCTGTTTTTT. This chain connects TRBV6-5 to TRBJ2-2; D gene ambiguous. Germline V CDR1 and CDR2: MNHEY, SVGAGI. The V end was cut by 8 bases, the J end by 9 bases, with 16 bases between. This CDR3 comprises 13 residues.

V and J are TRBV9 and TRBJ1-2; 7 bases are shared with TRBD1. Trimming at V came to 4 bases and at J to 4 bases, leaving 7 bases not matched to a gene. The germline CDR1 and CDR2 sequences are SGDLS and YYNGEE. The CDR3 runs 14 residues. The CDR3 loop reads CASSTRTGSYGYTF. The CDR3 coding sequence is TGTGCCAGCAGCACCCGGACAGGATCCTATGGCTACACCTTC.

This clone occurred a few times. The V and J genes are TRBV19 and TRBJ1-2, with 7 bases matching TRBD1. Germline CDR1 reads LNHDA; CDR2 reads SQIVND (reference sequence). Trimming at V came to 6 bases and at J to 8 bases, leaving 9 bases not matched to a gene. The CDR3 is 13 amino acids. CDR3 nucleotide sequence: TGTGCCAGTAGCCTACAGGGGACTTGGGGCTACACCTTC. Residues: CASSLQGTWGYTF.

The J gene is TRBJ2-2, the V gene TRBV5-1, with a weak D call TRBD1 (6 bases). The CDR3 is made up of 16 amino acids. V was trimmed by 4 bases and J by 5 bases, leaving 18 bases between them. CDR1 is SGHRS, CDR2 YFSETQ, per germline. CDR3 protein: CASSPPQGYRTGELFF. For the CDR3, the DNA is TGCGCCAGCAGCCCTCCCCAGGGGTATCGGACCGGGGAGCTGTTTTTT.

The chain carries TRBV11-3 and TRBJ2-1, with 8 bases matching TRBD1. This CDR3 region has 13 residues. J was trimmed by 5 bases and V by 5 bases; bases with no gene match: 2. CDR1 and CDR2 (germline): SGHNT, YENEEA. The CDR3 protein is CASSADRDNEQFF. As DNA, the CDR3 is TGTGCCAGCAGCGCGGACAGGGACAATGAGCAGTTCTTC.